These T cell receptor beta chains were read from a single sample in a study of cytomegalovirus exposure and HLA in healthy donors. The repertoire was sequenced with immunoSEQ multiplex PCR; TCRdb's copy has only in-frame clones and lacks some. The sample lists just over 150,000 clones, 60% to 80% occurring once. Sequencing was done on a sample of PBMCs. These TCRs come from a woman in her 30s in good health and CMV-seronegative. Both conserved end residues are part of each CDR3. The order of the fields is J gene, D gene, V gene, clone size, CDR3 protein, CDR3 DNA. The D gene is left open where the match is weak. Size values are once, few and many counts, or a class for expanded clones, and some rows have none.

TRBJ1-2,.,TRBV4-1,.,CASSQEATGAFGYTF,TGCGCCAGCAGCCAAGAGGCAACAGGCGCTTTTGGCTACACCTTC
TRBJ1-1,TRBD1,TRBV5-1,.,CASSLGQGINTEAFF,TGCGCCAGCAGCTTAGGACAGGGGATAAACACTGAAGCTTTCTTT
TRBJ2-3,TRBD2,TRBV4-2,.,CASSQGRISGEDTQYF,TGTGCCAGCAGCCAAGGCCGGATTAGCGGGGAAGATACGCAGTATTTT
TRBJ1-2,TRBD1,TRBV10-3,once,CATDRGGYGYTF,TGTGCCACCGACAGGGGGGGTTATGGCTACACCTTC
TRBJ2-7,.,TRBV6-1,few,CASSEFSGAPYEQYF,TGTGCCAGCAGTGAATTTAGCGGAGCTCCTTACGAGCAGTACTTC
TRBJ2-1,TRBD1,TRBV6-5,.,CASSYRGHNEQFF,TGTGCCAGCAGTTACAGGGGGCACAATGAGCAGTTCTTC
TRBJ1-1,.,TRBV30,.,CAWSAGTFSGTEAFF,TGTGCCTGGTCCGCCGGGACATTTTCAGGCACTGAAGCTTTCTTT
TRBJ1-3,.,TRBV2,once,CASVPGFSGNTIYF,TGTGCCAGCGTACCAGGTTTCTCTGGAAACACCATATATTTT
TRBJ2-7,TRBD1,TRBV7-2,.,CASSPQGGGGYEQYF,TGTGCCAGCAGCCCACAGGGGGGAGGCGGCTACGAGCAGTACTTC
TRBJ1-2,TRBD1,TRBV6-1,.,CANAGGTGYGYTF,TGTGCCAACGCCGGTGGGACAGGCTATGGCTACACCTTC
TRBJ1-2,TRBD1,TRBV18,.,CASSPDRGYGYTF,TGTGCCAGCTCACCTGACAGGGGCTATGGCTACACCTTC
TRBJ1-4,.,TRBV7-9,.,CASSTQRSGEKLFF,TGTGCCAGCAGCACCCAGCGGAGTGGTGAAAAACTGTTTTTT
TRBJ2-7,.,TRBV5-6,.,CASSLGGSVAYEQYF,TGTGCCAGCAGCTTGGGAGGGTCCGTGGCCTACGAGCAGTACTTC
TRBJ1-1,.,TRBV4-1,.,CASSSKSYNTEAFF,TGCGCCAGCAGCTCCAAGAGCTATAACACTGAAGCTTTCTTT
TRBJ2-5,TRBD2,TRBV7-8,few,CASSERGGVVETQYF,TGTGCCAGCAGCGAGAGGGGAGGGGTTGTAGAGACCCAGTACTTC
TRBJ1-1,TRBD1,TRBV19,.,CASSPGTGAFF,TGTGCCAGTAGCCCGGGGACAGGGGCTTTCTTT
TRBJ2-1,.,TRBV5-6,.,CASSLSEGWGFNEQFF,TGTGCCAGCAGCTTGTCGGAGGGGTGGGGCTTCAATGAGCAGTTCTTC
TRBJ1-1,.,TRBV5-1,.,CASSLETGEAFF,TGCGCCAGCAGCTTGGAGACGGGTGAAGCTTTCTTT
TRBJ2-3,TRBD1,TRBV9,.,CASNRQGSTDTQYF,TGTGCCAGCAACAGACAGGGGAGCACAGATACGCAGTATTTT
TRBJ2-7,TRBD2,TRBV10-3,.,CAIKDRGTSGYEQYF,TGTGCCATCAAGGATAGGGGGACTAGCGGCTACGAGCAGTACTTC
TRBJ1-5,.,TRBV6-1,.,CASRLGLLNQPQHF,TGTGCCAGCAGGCTGGGGCTTTTAAATCAGCCCCAGCATTTT
TRBJ2-7,.,TRBV6-5,.,CASSRRDEQYF,TGTGCCAGCAGCCGGAGGGACGAGCAGTACTTC
TRBJ2-1,.,TRBV7-3,.,CASSYIADTYNEQFF,TGTGCCAGCAGTTATATAGCGGATACCTACAATGAGCAGTTCTTC
TRBJ2-7,.,TRBV6-1,few,CASSESPGVYEQYF,TGTGCCAGCAGTGAATCCCCAGGGGTTTACGAGCAGTACTTC
TRBJ2-2,.,TRBV7-2,.,CASSLWGRGTGELFF,TGTGCCAGCAGCTTATGGGGTCGGGGGACCGGGGAGCTGTTTTTT
TRBJ1-1,TRBD1,TRBV19,.,CASSHDRGDGSEAFF,TGTGCCAGTAGTCATGACAGGGGTGATGGGAGTGAAGCTTTCTTT
TRBJ1-1,.,TRBV25-1,.,CASSDRYLGTEAFF,TGTGCCAGCAGTGATCGGTACCTCGGGACTGAAGCTTTCTTT
TRBJ1-3,.,TRBV15,.,CATSAGPKSGDF,TGTGCCACCAGCGCGGGACCGAAATCGGGTGATTTT
TRBJ2-7,TRBD1,TRBV5-1,.,CASSLADDRGREQYF,TGCGCCAGCAGCTTGGCCGATGACAGGGGGCGCGAGCAGTACTTC
TRBJ1-2,TRBD1,TRBV6-1,.,CASIISGGGGYTF,TGTGCCAGCATTATATCAGGGGGTGGTGGCTACACCTTC
TRBJ2-1,TRBD1,TRBV7-8,.,CASSLTRDRVGNEQFF,TGTGCCAGCAGCCTGACCCGGGACAGAGTGGGCAATGAGCAGTTCTTC
TRBJ2-7,TRBD1,TRBV6-5,once,CASSRQGPSYEQYF,TGTGCCAGCAGCCGACAGGGGCCCTCCTACGAGCAGTACTTC
TRBJ2-1,TRBD1,TRBV7-9,once,CASSFLGGTGFNNEQFF,TGTGCCAGCAGCTTTTTAGGTGGGACAGGGTTCAACAATGAGCAGTTCTTC
TRBJ1-5,TRBD1,TRBV19,.,CASSVDRGDNQPQHF,TGTGCCAGTAGTGTCGACAGGGGTGACAATCAGCCCCAGCATTTT
TRBJ2-2,TRBD2,TRBV7-6,.,CASSLGLAGPPGTGELFF,TGTGCCAGCAGCTTAGGACTAGCGGGACCCCCCGGCACCGGGGAGCTGTTTTTT
TRBJ1-6,.,TRBV5-6,.,CASSLGEGYTPPLHF,TGTGCCAGCAGCTTGGGGGAGGGGTACACGCCACCCCTCCACTTT
TRBJ1-1,.,TRBV2,few,CASSDRMIEAFF,TGTGCCAGCAGTGACAGGATGATTGAAGCTTTCTTT
TRBJ1-6,.,TRBV28,.,CASSFDRSYNSPLHF,TGTGCCAGCAGTTTTGACAGGTCCTATAATTCACCCCTCCACTTT
TRBJ2-7,TRBD1,TRBV15,.,CATSSGQAYEQYF,TGTGCCACCAGTTCAGGACAGGCCTACGAGCAGTACTTC
TRBJ1-1,.,TRBV21-1,.,CASSKRQGASTGEAFF,TGTGCCAGCAGCAAGAGACAGGGGGCTTCGACTGGTGAAGCTTTCTTT
TRBJ1-2,.,TRBV29-1,.,CSAGTGESGYTF,TGCAGCGCAGGGACGGGGGAAAGCGGCTACACCTTC
TRBJ2-2,.,TRBV5-8,few,CASSPKPGLANTGELFF,TGTGCCAGCAGCCCTAAGCCCGGACTCGCGAACACCGGGGAGCTGTTTTTT
TRBJ2-5,TRBD1,TRBV28,once,CASSSGQLMETQYF,TGTGCCAGCAGTTCGGGACAGCTGATGGAGACCCAGTACTTC
TRBJ2-1,.,TRBV10-3,few,CAISAVASSSYNEQFF,TGTGCCATCAGTGCGGTAGCGTCGAGCTCCTACAATGAGCAGTTCTTC
TRBJ2-1,.,TRBV5-6,.,CASISLGDSINEQFF,TGTGCCAGCATCTCATTGGGGGACTCGATCAATGAGCAGTTCTTC